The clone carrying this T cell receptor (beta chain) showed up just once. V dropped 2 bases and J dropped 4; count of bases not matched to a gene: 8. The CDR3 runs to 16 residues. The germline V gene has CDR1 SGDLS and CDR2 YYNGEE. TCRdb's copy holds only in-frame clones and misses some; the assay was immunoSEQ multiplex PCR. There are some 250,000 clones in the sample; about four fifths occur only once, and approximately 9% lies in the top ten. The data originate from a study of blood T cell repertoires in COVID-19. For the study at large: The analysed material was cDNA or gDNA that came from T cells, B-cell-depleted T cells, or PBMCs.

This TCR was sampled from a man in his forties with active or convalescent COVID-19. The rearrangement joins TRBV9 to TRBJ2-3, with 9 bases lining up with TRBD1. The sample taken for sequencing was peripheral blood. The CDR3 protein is CASSVNRDRAPDTQYF. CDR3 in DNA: TGTGCCAGCAGCGTCAACCGGGACAGGGCCCCAGATACGCAGTATTTT.